The 20 T cell receptor beta chains reported below all come from one sample, sequenced in a study of T cell responses to AZD1222 COVID-19 vaccine. Using immunoSEQ multiplex PCR, the repertoire was profiled, and TCRdb retains in-frame clones only, with some absent. Of 60,000 to 80,000 clones detected, 80% appear once; the ten largest clones hold less than 50%. This sample comprised peripheral blood, obtained 28 days after the second AZD1222 dose. These receptor sequences come from an adult who received the AZD1222 COVID-19 vaccine.

The CDR3 region is CASTKGMNTEAFF. The CDR3 DNA follows: TGTGCCAGTACCAAGGGGATGAACACTGAAGCTTTCTTT. The chain employs TRBV19 and TRBJ1-1; the D gene is possibly TRBD1 (5 bases). Germline CDR1 is LNHDA and CDR2 is SQIVND (reference sequence). The V gene lost 7 bases and the J gene lost 0 bases, with 9 bases spanning the gap. This CDR3 contains 13 residues.

This clone has a single count. A much larger clone lies a single base off, so this may be a read error. This sample includes further DNA sequences coding for the same CDR3. V usage is TRBV7-2 and J usage is TRBJ1-5; D not certain. The CDR3 spans 13 residues. Germline values: CDR1 SGHTA, CDR2 FQGNSA. The chain's CDR3 is CASSPQADQPQHF. In nucleotides, the CDR3 is TGCGCCAGCAGCCCCCAGGCAGATCAGCCCCAGCATTTT. Using reference TRBV7-2 and TRBJ1-5 for the parts outside the CDR3, the full variable domain is GAGVSQSPSNKVTEKGKDVELRCDPISGHTALYWYRQSLGQGLEFLIYFQGNSAPDKSGLPSDRFSAERTGGSVSTLTIQRTQQEDSAVYLCASSPQADQPQHFGDGTRLSIL.

In this sample, this clone turned up many times. The chain combines TRBV7-3 with TRBJ2-7, with 13 bases lining up with TRBD2. The V gene's germline CDR1 is SGHTA and CDR2 FQGTGA. This CDR3 contains 14 residues. V gave up 4 bases and J gave up 6 bases; unmatched junction bases: 3. In DNA form, the CDR3 reads TGTGCCAGCAGCTCCGGACTAGCGGGAGCCGAGCAGTACTTC. It translates to CASSSGLAGAEQYF. The complete variable domain, with remaining parts taken from reference TRBV7-3 and TRBJ2-7, reads GAGVSQTPSNKVTEKGKYVELRCDPISGHTALYWYRQSLGQGPEFLIYFQGTGAADDSGLPNDRFFAVRPEGSVSTLKIQRTERGDSAVYLCASSSGLAGAEQYFGPGTRLTVT.

The rearrangement uses TRBV21-1 and TRBJ2-7; the D call of TRBD1 is as the table states it, not checked on the DNA. TRBV21-1 is deemed a pseudogene. CDR3 length equals 16 residues. CDR3 loop: CASSKVVTGGLYEQYF. The DNA for the CDR3 is TGTGCCAGCAGCAAAGTTGTGACAGGGGGCTTGTACGAGCAGTACTTC.

Only one count was recorded for this clone. The chain employs TRBV5-5 and TRBJ1-1; no firm D call. Germline CDR1 SGHKS, CDR2 YYEKEE (reference sequence). The germline V and J ends were trimmed by 1 base and 1 base, with 5 bases remaining between them. The length of the CDR3 is 13 residues. In DNA form, the CDR3 reads TGTGCCAGCAGCTTGAGTAGGAACACTGAAGCTTTCTTT. Translated: CASSLSRNTEAFF.

This clone was detected only a few times. The chain links TRBV6-5 to TRBJ2-7, with D perhaps being TRBD1 or TRBD2 (6 bases each). This CDR3 has 14 residues. The V gene's germline CDR1 is MNHEY and CDR2 SVGAGI. V was cut by 6 bases and J by 3 bases, with 15 bases left in between. The CDR3 loop reads CASSYGGAGYEQYF. CDR3 bases: TGTGCCAGCAGCTACGGGGGCGCCGGCTACGAGCAGTACTTC.

The chain links TRBV24-1 to TRBJ1-2, with unresolved D. The CDR3 totals 12 residues. Between the trimmed V and J ends, which lost 2 bases and 4 bases, there was a span of 4 bases. Germline CDR1 KGHDR, CDR2 SFDVKD. The chain's CDR3 is CATSDYSYGYTF. Here the CDR3 DNA reads TGTGCCACCAGTGATTACAGCTATGGCTACACCTTC.

This clone showed up just a few times. This chain joins TRBV9 and TRBJ2-1; TRBD1 aligns across 10 bases. The CDR3 has 14 amino acids. Germline V lookup: CDR1 SGDLS, CDR2 YYNGEE. The V and J ends lost 4 bases and 8 bases, in that order; junction bases with no gene match: 6. In DNA form, the CDR3 reads TGTGCCAGCAGCCCCGGGACAGGGGTCGATGAGCAGTTCTTC. Its translation is CASSPGTGVDEQFF. The entire variable domain, with the rest obtained from reference TRBV9 and TRBJ2-1, is as follows: DSGVTQTPKHLITATGQRVTLRCSPRSGDLSVYWYQQSLDQGLQFLIQYYNGEERAKGNILERFSAQQFPDLHSELNLSSLELGDSALYFCASSPGTGVDEQFFGPGTRLTVL.

The chain has TRBV11-3 and TRBJ2-1, with 12 bases identical to TRBD2. V trimming: 5 bases; J trimming: 7 bases; junction bases outside the gene matches: 9. This CDR3 contains 16 residues. From germline, CDR1 is SGHNT and CDR2 YENEEA. The CDR3 nucleotides are TGTGCCAGCAGCCCCAGACTAGCGGGAGAGCGGAATGAGCAGTTCTTC. It encodes CASSPRLAGERNEQFF.

V usage is TRBV28 and J usage is TRBJ1-1, with a weak D call TRBD1 (6 bases). This CDR3 spans 15 amino acids. Germline V gives CDR1 MDHEN, CDR2 SYDVKM. Trimming took off 0 bases at V and 6 bases at J, with 14 bases between the two ends. The CDR3 here is CASSLWGGGRSEAFF. CDR3 nucleotide sequence: TGTGCCAGCAGTTTATGGGGGGGCGGAAGATCTGAAGCTTTCTTT.

The CDR3 bases are TGCAGCGTAGACAGACAGGCGGACACTGAAGCTTTCTTT. Its protein is CSVDRQADTEAFF. The chain employs TRBV29-1 and TRBJ1-1; a weak D match, TRBD1 (6 bases). The germline V gene encodes CDR1 SQVTM and CDR2 ANQGSEA. Trimming left V 6 bases short and J 3 bases short, with 14 bases between. There are 13 residues in the CDR3. The full variable domain, rest sourced from reference TRBV29-1 and TRBJ1-1, is SAVISQKPSRDICQRGTSLTIQCQVDSQVTMMFWYRQQPGQSLTLIATANQGSEATYESGFVIDKFPISRPNLTFSTLTVSNMSPEDSSIYLCSVDRQADTEAFFGQGTRLTVV.

The table lists this clone with a count of one. This chain uses TRBV7-8 with TRBJ1-3; D is possibly TRBD1 (6 bases). The germline V gene has CDR1 SGHVS and CDR2 FQNEAQ. V was cut by 5 bases and J by 2 bases, with 13 bases left in between. The CDR3 covers 15 residues. The CDR3 reads CASSPQGRTGNTIYF. The CDR3 region has the DNA TGTGCCAGCAGCCCACAGGGTCGGACTGGAAACACCATATATTTT. Combining the CDR3 with reference TRBV7-8 and TRBJ1-3 gives the whole variable domain GAGVSQSPRYKVAKRGQDVALRCDPISGHVSLFWYQQALGQGPEFLTYFQNEAQLDKSGLPSDRFFAERPEGSVSTLKIQRTQQEDSAVYLCASSPQGRTGNTIYFGEGSWLTVV.

V gene TRBV7-8 combines with J gene TRBJ2-1, with a weak D call TRBD1 (5 bases). The CDR3 is made up of 15 amino acids. Trimming pared 5 bases from V and 4 bases from J, leaving 15 bases between. In germline, CDR1 is SGHVS, CDR2 FQNEAQ. CDR3 sequence reads: CASSPRKGWYNEQFF. The CDR3 nucleotides read TGTGCCAGCAGCCCTAGAAAGGGGTGGTACAATGAGCAGTTCTTC.

V usage is TRBV21-1 and J usage is TRBJ2-7; the table's D call TRBD2 went unverified against the DNA. TRBV21-1 is classified as a pseudogene. The length of the CDR3 is 15 residues. The CDR3 sequence is CASLNLRECAYEQYF. The CDR3 nucleotides read TGTGCCAGCCTGAATCTACGGGAGTGTGCCTACGAGCAGTACTTC.

This clone was observed a single time. This sequence joins TRBV30 and TRBJ2-5; TRBD1 aligns across 8 bases. Per the germline V gene, CDR1 is GTSNPN and CDR2 is SVGIG (reference sequence). The CDR3 is made up of 15 amino acids. Losses at the gene ends were 4 bases for V and 1 base for J; bases not matched to a gene: 8. DNA of the CDR3: TGTGCCTGGACTCCCCGGACAGGGAGCCAAGAGACCCAGTACTTC. Amino acid sequence: CAWTPRTGSQETQYF.

This clone has more than one count but fewer than ten. V gene TRBV14 combines with J gene TRBJ1-1, with 7 bases aligning to TRBD1. The CDR3 runs to 14 residues. V was pared by 1 base and J by 4 bases, with 3 bases of the junction left unmatched. Germline V CDR1 and CDR2: SGHDN, FVKESK. The CDR3 is CASSQVAGGTEAFF. The CDR3 DNA reads TGTGCCAGCAGCCAAGTTGCAGGGGGCACTGAAGCTTTCTTT.

The chain employs TRBV4-3 and TRBJ2-1, with D perhaps given as TRBD1 or TRBD2 (6 bases each). With 2 bases removed from V and 8 bases from J, the gap between germline ends came to 16 bases. Looked up from germline, CDR1 is LGHNA and CDR2 is YSLEER. This CDR3 comprises 15 residues. The CDR3 region is CASSQRSIGGDEQFF. The CDR3, as DNA: TGCGCCAGCAGCCAAAGATCTATCGGGGGCGATGAGCAGTTCTTC.

The CDR3 sequence: CAWSVFRGGSNSPLHF. CDR3 nucleotide sequence: TGTGCCTGGAGTGTATTTCGAGGGGGCTCTAATTCACCCCTCCACTTT. The chain couples TRBV30 to TRBJ1-6; 7 bases are shared with TRBD1. The junction had 8 bases not matched to a gene; V was cut back by 0 bases and J by 6 bases. The CDR3 runs 16 residues. Germline V lookup: CDR1 GTSNPN, CDR2 SVGIG (reference sequence). Combining the CDR3 with reference TRBV30 and TRBJ1-6 gives the whole variable domain SQTIHQWPATLVQPVGSPLSLECTVEGTSNPNLYWYRQAAGRGLQLLFYSVGIGQISSEVPQNLSASRPQDRQFILSSKKLLLSDSGFYLCAWSVFRGGSNSPLHFGNGTRLTVT.

The rearrangement uses TRBV15 and TRBJ2-1, with 10 bases fitting TRBD1. The V gene's germline CDR1 is LNHNV and CDR2 YYDKDF (reference sequence). With 5 bases clipped from V and 6 bases from J, the junction kept 16 bases outside the gene matches. The CDR3 contains 18 residues. DNA of the CDR3: TGTGCCACCAGCGGCGGGACAGGGGCCGAATTCTCTTGCAATGAGCAGTTCTTC. Translated, it gives CATSGGTGAEFSCNEQFF.

CDR3 amino acids: CASSLILAGNEQFF. The DNA for the CDR3 is TGTGCCAGCAGTTTAATCCTAGCTGGGAATGAGCAGTTCTTC. The chain links TRBV27 to TRBJ2-1, with a tentative D call TRBD2 (5 bases). CDR1 is MNHEY and CDR2 is SMNVEV in the germline V gene (reference sequence). CDR3 length: 14 amino acids. V shed 2 bases and J shed 7 bases, with 12 bases lying between them.